This T cell receptor beta chain was sequenced during a study of fetal regulatory T cell absence and autoimmunity. Study context: Without clinical diabetes, IPEX patients showed exocrine pancreas autoimmunity. Findings and caveats of the study: Pancreas TCRs were oligoclonally enriched versus cord blood, some clones over 95-fold.

The germline V gene has CDR1 LGHNA and CDR2 YSLEER. The CDR3 consists of 16 residues. Trimming cost V 0 bases and J 2 bases, with 14 bases left between them. This clone has only one observation. The target antigen is unknown. Some clones are missing from TCRdb's copy, which holds only in-frame ones; the method was immunoSEQ multiplex PCR. The table shows approximately 94,000 clones, with more than 70% occurring only once. Sequencing input: pancreas tissue. This receptor was taken from a male donor with IPEX syndrome. The V and J genes are TRBV4-3 and TRBJ2-7; maybe TRBD2 (5 bases). The CDR3 sequence is CASSQERLALAYEQYF. CDR3 DNA sequence: TGCGCCAGCAGCCAAGAACGGCTAGCCCTAGCCTACGAGCAGTACTTC.